The clone carrying this TCR beta chain was seen more than once but under ten times. The data were obtained in a study of beta chain features in type 1 diabetes. Reverse transcribing all isolated RNA meant expressed TCRB transcripts were sequenced. Some clones are missing from TCRdb's copy, which holds only in-frame ones; the method was immunoSEQ multiplex PCR. In the table there are under 450,000 clones, approximately 15% of which are singletons. Trimming took 5 bases from V and 10 from J; bases not matched to a gene: 9. The CDR3 is made up of 14 amino acids. Looked up from germline, CDR1 is LNHDA and CDR2 is SQIVND (reference sequence).

The V and J genes are TRBV19 and TRBJ1-1, with 11 bases matching TRBD1. Specimen: naive CD4+ T cells from blood. This TCR derives from a man aged 25 to 45 in good health. The CDR3 reads CASSFGQGAVGAFF. The CDR3 DNA sequence: TGTGCCAGTAGTTTTGGACAGGGGGCTGTCGGAGCTTTCTTT.